Below, one T cell receptor beta chain is given with its context. This specimen belongs to a study of blood T cell repertoires in COVID-19. Looking at the study overall: Samples representing acute and convalescent COVID-19 were sourced from the United States, Italy and Spain. Sample material is recorded as cDNA or gDNA derived from T cells, B-cell-depleted T cells, or PBMCs.

The V segment lost 2 bases and the J segment 5 bases; nucleotides outside the gene matches: 6. CDR1 and CDR2 (germline): ENHRY, SYGVKD. The length of the CDR3 is 15 residues. The protocol was immunoSEQ multiplex PCR, while the TCRdb copy is restricted to in-frame clones and leaves out a portion. The data contain approximately 250,000 clones, 86% of them singletons. This chain connects TRBV10-3 to TRBJ1-5; 7 nucleotides align to TRBD1. This clonotype was obtained from a man aged 35 to 55 with active or convalescent COVID-19. The sample consisted of peripheral blood. CDR3 amino acids: CAISEARDSDQPQHF. For the CDR3, the DNA is TGTGCCATCAGTGAGGCGAGGGACAGCGATCAGCCCCAGCATTTT.